The 22 T cell receptor beta chains listed next were all sequenced from one sample in a study of cytomegalovirus exposure and HLA in healthy donors. Primers included in the PCR were 60 Vbeta and 13 Jbeta primers. Measured with immunoSEQ multiplex PCR; TCRdb has only the in-frame clones, and not every one. The sample features about 150,000 clones, with around 1.6% in its top ten. The sequenced material came from PBMCs. These receptors originate from a woman in her forties or fifties in good health and CMV-seronegative.

The V and J genes are TRBV5-1 and TRBJ1-3; D not resolved. This CDR3 has 16 amino acids. V lost 0 bases and J lost 3, with 13 bases in between. CDR1 and CDR2 (germline): SGHRS, YFSETQ. CDR3 in amino acids: CASSLEWWGDGNTIYF. CDR3 DNA sequence: TGCGCCAGCAGCTTGGAGTGGTGGGGAGATGGAAACACCATATATTTT. The whole variable domain, remainder taken from reference TRBV5-1 and TRBJ1-3, is KAGVTQTPRYLIKTRGQQVTLSCSPISGHRSVSWYQQTPGQGLQFLFEYFSETQRNKGNFPGRFSGRQFSNSRSEMNVSTLELGDSALYLCASSLEWWGDGNTIYFGEGSWLTVV.

The chain uses TRBV11-1 and TRBJ2-5; perhaps TRBD1 as D (5 bases). V lost 2 bases, J lost 0 bases, and 7 bases lay in between. Germline loops: CDR1 SGHAT, CDR2 FQDESV (reference sequence). This CDR3 region has 14 residues. The CDR3: CASSLSGHQETQYF. In nucleotides, the CDR3 is TGTGCCAGCAGCTTATCAGGGCACCAAGAGACCCAGTACTTC.

The chain uses TRBV18 and TRBJ2-7, with 8 bases identical to TRBD1. Germline V gene lookup returns CDR1 KGHSH and CDR2 LQKENI. The CDR3 is made up of 14 amino acids. Trimming took 0 bases from V and 6 from J; bases not matched to a gene: 4. This chain's CDR3 is CASSPPTTGGEQYF. CDR3 DNA: TGTGCCAGCTCACCACCGACTACAGGGGGCGAGCAGTACTTC. The full variable domain, with the rest looked up from reference TRBV18 and TRBJ2-7, is NAGVMQNPRHLVRRRGQEARLRCSPMKGHSHVYWYRQLPEEGLKFMVYLQKENIIDESGMPKERFSAEFPKEGPSILRIQQVVRGDSAAYFCASSPPTTGGEQYFGPGTRLTVT.

This chain uses TRBV18 with TRBJ1-1; weak D call: TRBD1 (5 bases). Trimming removed 5 bases from V and 2 bases from J, with 18 bases in between. Germline V gene lookup returns CDR1 KGHSH and CDR2 LQKENI. This CDR3 spans 16 amino acids. CDR3 nucleotides: TGTGCCAGCTCATCCTCCACTAAACAGGTAAACACTGAAGCTTTCTTT. It yields the protein CASSSSTKQVNTEAFF.

This chain links TRBV11-2 with TRBJ2-5, with a possible D match to TRBD2 (5 bases). This CDR3 contains 16 residues. Germline assignment: CDR1 SGHAT and CDR2 FQNNGV. V shed 8 bases and J shed 5 bases, with 24 bases lying between them. In DNA, the CDR3 is TGTGCCAGCCCCCCCCGGGCGGGCGCGGAGTGGGAGACCCAGTACTTC. Amino acid sequence: CASPPRAGAEWETQYF. The whole variable domain, remainder taken from reference TRBV11-2 and TRBJ2-5, is EAGVAQSPRYKIIEKRQSVAFWCNPISGHATLYWYQQILGQGPKLLIQFQNNGVVDDSQLPKDRFSAERLKGVDSTLKIQPAKLEDSAVYLCASPPRAGAEWETQYFGPGTRLLVL.

The chain joins TRBV6-6 to TRBJ2-7; D unresolved. V gave up 3 bases and J gave up 0 bases, with 9 bases separating them. From germline, CDR1 is MNHNY and CDR2 SVGAGI (reference sequence). The CDR3 is 14 residues long. The CDR3 loop reads CASSYQASSYEQYF. As DNA, the CDR3 is TGTGCCAGCAGTTATCAGGCGAGCTCCTACGAGCAGTACTTC.

The rearrangement joins TRBV28 to TRBJ1-4, with 10 bases matching TRBD1. After removal of 8 bases from V and 0 bases from J, the junction contained 9 bases not matched to a gene. Germline loops: CDR1 MDHEN, CDR2 SYDVKM. CDR3 length: 17 residues. This CDR3 reads CASSGTGALPTNEKLFF. The CDR3 DNA is TGTGCCAGCTCCGGGACAGGGGCTTTACCAACTAATGAAAAACTGTTTTTT.

This sequence joins TRBV7-3 and TRBJ1-1; possible D gene TRBD1, 5 bases. The CDR3 contains 13 residues. Trimming took off 4 bases at V and 6 bases at J, with 12 bases between the two ends. Germline CDR1 is SGHTA and CDR2 is FQGTGA. In nucleotides, the CDR3 is TGTGCCAGCAGCTCTGCAAGGGGATCTGAAGCTTTCTTT. The encoded protein is CASSSARGSEAFF.

V gene TRBV5-1 combines with J gene TRBJ2-2; D is possibly TRBD2 (5 bases). V lost 7 bases, J lost 5 bases, and 15 bases lay in between. The germline V gene encodes CDR1 SGHRS and CDR2 YFSETQ. The CDR3 length is 14 residues. The CDR3 region is CASLEALGTGELFF. For the CDR3, the DNA is TGCGCCAGCTTGGAGGCCTTGGGGACCGGGGAGCTGTTTTTT.

The chain couples TRBV20-1 to TRBJ2-7, with 7 positions matching TRBD1. V gave up 8 bases and J gave up 5 bases; unmatched junction bases: 6. The CDR3 consists of 11 residues. From germline, CDR1 is DFQATT and CDR2 SNEGSKA (reference sequence). The CDR3 loop is CSLEQGNEQYF. The CDR3 DNA sequence: TGCAGTCTGGAACAGGGGAACGAGCAGTACTTC.

V gene TRBV2 combines with J gene TRBJ1-6; 11 bases line up with TRBD1. The germline V gene encodes CDR1 SNHLY and CDR2 FYNNEI. V trimming: 7 bases; J trimming: 9 bases; junction bases outside the gene matches: 5. This CDR3 comprises 14 residues. CDR3 loop: CASTRDRGFSPLHF. In DNA form, the CDR3 reads TGTGCCAGCACCAGGGACAGGGGGTTTTCACCCCTCCACTTT.

The chain has TRBV29-1 and TRBJ2-7, with 7 bases aligning to TRBD1. The length of the CDR3 is 13 residues. The trim removed 6 bases at V and 4 bases at J, leaving 9 bases unmatched. The germline gives CDR1 SQVTM, CDR2 ANQGSEA. The CDR3 bases are TGCAGCGTGGGGGCGACAGGGCCTTACGAGCAGTACTTC. Translation gives CSVGATGPYEQYF.

The genes are TRBV6-4 and TRBJ2-3; D call uncertain. Germline V lookup: CDR1 MRHNA, CDR2 SNTAGT. V shed 3 bases and J shed 2 bases, with 9 bases lying between them. The CDR3 loop spans 14 amino acids. CDR3 nucleotide sequence: TGTGCCAGCAGTGAGGCTCCCGACACAGATACGCAGTATTTT. It translates to CASSEAPDTDTQYF.

The V and J genes are TRBV4-2 and TRBJ1-2; no definite D call. The V gene lost 0 bases and the J gene lost 0 bases, with 14 bases spanning the gap. The CDR3 runs to 17 residues. Per the germline V gene, CDR1 is LGHNA and CDR2 is YNFKEQ. The CDR3 region is CASSQDVAQTTNYGYTF. CDR3 in DNA: TGTGCCAGCAGCCAAGATGTGGCACAAACCACTAACTATGGCTACACCTTC.

V usage is TRBV27 and J usage is TRBJ2-7; D may be TRBD1 (6 bases). Trimming cost V 4 bases and J 6 bases, with 13 bases left between them. CDR3 length: 13 residues. Looked up from germline, CDR1 is MNHEY and CDR2 is SMNVEV (reference sequence). The CDR3 here is CASSSYRVTEQYF. CDR3 DNA: TGTGCCAGCAGTTCTTACAGGGTCACCGAGCAGTACTTC.

The chain couples TRBV30 to TRBJ1-3; maybe TRBD1 (5 bases). The CDR3 has 13 residues. Germline CDR1 reads GTSNPN; CDR2 reads SVGIG (reference sequence). Trimming left V 2 bases short and J 4 bases short, with 9 bases between. The CDR3 here is CAWSTGWGNTIYF. The CDR3 DNA is TGTGCCTGGAGTACAGGTTGGGGAAACACCATATATTTT. The full variable domain, with the rest looked up from reference TRBV30 and TRBJ1-3, is SQTIHQWPATLVQPVGSPLSLECTVEGTSNPNLYWYRQAAGRGLQLLFYSVGIGQISSEVPQNLSASRPQDRQFILSSKKLLLSDSGFYLCAWSTGWGNTIYFGEGSWLTVV.

This chain links TRBV14 with TRBJ1-1; 9 nucleotides agree with TRBD1. The J segment lost 6 bases and the V segment lost 0 bases, leaving 11 bases of the junction unmatched. Germline V gene data show CDR1 as SGHDN and CDR2 as FVKESK. There are 17 residues in the CDR3. DNA for the CDR3: TGTGCCAGCAGCCAAGAGCCGGGACAGGGTCCGCGATCTGAAGCTTTCTTT. It yields the protein CASSQEPGQGPRSEAFF.

The chain employs TRBV6-6 and TRBJ1-3; TRBD1 matches 8 bases. The CDR3 spans 14 residues. V shed 5 bases and J 4 bases; nucleotides not matched to a gene: 4. Germline CDR1 reads MNHNY; CDR2 reads SVGAGI (reference sequence). CDR3 nucleotides: TGTGCCAGCAGTGTGACAGGGGCAGGAAACACCATATATTTT. Amino acid sequence: CASSVTGAGNTIYF.

V usage is TRBV6-5 and J usage is TRBJ1-3; D might be TRBD1 (5 bases). The germline gives CDR1 MNHEY, CDR2 SVGAGI. The CDR3 runs 13 residues. V was pared by 6 bases and J by 0 bases, with 6 bases between. The CDR3 region is CASRTVSGNTIYF. In DNA form, the CDR3 reads TGTGCCAGCAGGACAGTCTCTGGAAACACCATATATTTT.

The chain is built from TRBV12-1 and TRBJ2-7; the table's D call, TRBD2, was not checked against the DNA. TRBV12-1 is tagged as a pseudogene. The CDR3 extends over 16 amino acids. CDR3 nucleotides: TGTGCCAGCAGCCCAGGTGGACTAGCGGGATCCTACGAGCAGTACTTC. Protein sequence: CASSPGGLAGSYEQYF.

This rearrangement joins TRBV28 to TRBJ1-4, with D uncertain. Deletions cut 3 bases from V and 0 bases from J, with 11 bases between. The CDR3 consists of 16 residues. Germline V gene sequence: CDR1 MDHEN, CDR2 SYDVKM. CDR3 sequence: CASSFEGSATNEKLFF. For the CDR3, the DNA is TGTGCCAGCAGTTTTGAGGGATCTGCAACTAATGAAAAACTGTTTTTT. Based on the CDR3 plus reference TRBV28 and TRBJ1-4, the full variable domain is DVKVTQSSRYLVKRTGEKVFLECVQDMDHENMFWYRQDPGLGLRLIYFSYDVKMKEKGDIPEGYSVSREKKERFSLILESASTNQTSMYLCASSFEGSATNEKLFFGSGTQLSVL.

The CDR3 spells CASIKGTGERPGRSNSPLHF. CDR3 DNA sequence: TGTGCCAGCATCAAAGGGACGGGGGAACGACCGGGGCGTTCCAATTCACCCCTCCACTTT. The V gene is TRBV2, the J gene TRBJ1-6; tentatively, D is TRBD1 (5 bases). The germline CDR1 and CDR2 sequences are SNHLY and FYNNEI. This CDR3 has 20 residues. The V gene lost 7 bases and the J gene lost 7 bases, with 32 bases spanning the gap.